This T cell receptor beta chain was documented in a study of shared clonotypes between healthy human individuals. Caucasian adults residing in Nashville, Tennessee made up all the donors. Sequenced by immunoSEQ multiplex PCR; TCRdb stores in-frame clones only, minus some. The profile shows some 2,500,000 clones, over 85% of them singletons. The sample consisted of naive CD4+ T cells from PBMCs. This sample's subset: CD45RA+ positively selected. This TCR came from a man aged 18 to 35 in good health. Some clones in this sample may be carry-over from other donors' samples.

DNA of the CDR3: TGTGCCAGCAGCCCAGCTTGGGGCGGGACTGGTAATGAGCAGTTCTTC. Amino acids: CASSPAWGGTGNEQFF. This sequence joins TRBV7-8 and TRBJ2-1; possible D gene TRBD2, 6 bases. This CDR3 is 16 amino acids long. V lost 5 bases to trimming and J lost 7 bases, with 21 bases between them. Germline V CDR1 and CDR2: SGHVS, FQNEAQ.